The present TCR beta chain was sequenced within a study of blood T cell repertoires in COVID-19. Study-level background: The United States, Italy and Spain supplied acute and convalescent COVID-19 samples. The analysed material was cDNA or gDNA that came from T cells, B-cell-depleted T cells, or PBMCs.

The V segment lost 0 bases and the J segment 7 bases; nucleotides outside the gene matches: 7. The CDR3 runs to 16 residues. Germline V CDR1 and CDR2: SGHNT, YYREEE (reference sequence). Which cohort a participant joined came from the clinical history participants gave. In the study's own analysis: Nucleated cell number was recorded as an estimate derived from reference gene primer amplification. TCRdb keeps only in-frame clones here, not all; method: immunoSEQ multiplex PCR. V, J and clone size derive from that table, while D and trimming were established from the DNA sequence. This table has under 300,000 clones, 85% to 95% appearing once.

The origin of this receptor is a woman younger than 30 who had recovered from COVID-19. The rearrangement uses TRBV5-4 and TRBJ1-6; 7 bases line up with TRBD1. Specimen: PBMCs or T cells enriched from blood (not recorded which). CDR3 residues: CASSLAMGQSNSPLHF. For the CDR3, the DNA is TGTGCCAGCAGCTTGGCCATGGGACAGTCAAATTCACCCCTCCACTTT.